The entry below describes one T cell receptor (beta chain). The antigen remains undetermined. With 60 Vbeta and 13 Jbeta primers, the PCR was carried out. The method was immunoSEQ multiplex PCR; TCRdb's version includes in-frame clones alone and lacks a portion of them. The sample holds some 140,000 clones, around 79% seen once. With V trimmed by 6 bases and J by 5 bases, 6 bases remained unmatched. The CDR3 is 14 amino acids. CDR1 MNHEY and CDR2 SVGAGI come from the germline V gene. This sample is drawn from a study of cytomegalovirus exposure and HLA in healthy donors. Points from the study as a whole: In an earlier analysis, in roughly 600 donors, most V segments appeared productive either ~87% or ~30% of the time. Analysis performed later showed TCR beta chains linked to HLA being more clonally expanded than equally common others.

Source material: PBMCs. The TCR was taken from a woman aged 45-65 years in good health and CMV-seropositive. The rearrangement uses TRBV6-5 and TRBJ2-7; TRBD1 matches at 11 bases. The CDR3 region is CASSRDRGKHEQYF. CDR3 coding DNA: TGTGCCAGCAGCCGGGACAGGGGGAAACACGAGCAGTACTTC.